This passage covers 22 T cell receptor beta chains from one sample sequenced in a study of breast tumors, draining lymph nodes, adjacent tissues. Samples came from axillary lymph nodes draining the breast cancer. One entry per CDR3 protein results from TCRdb running MiXCR on the multiplex PCR reads. The sample records 100,000 or so distinct CDR3 sequences, around 21% being singletons. The sequencing input was axillary lymph node tissue. These receptors originate from a female donor with breast cancer. Some clones in this sample may be carry-over from other donors' samples.

This clonotype was observed many times. The rearrangement joins TRBV12-3 or TRBV12-4 to TRBJ1-6; D is unresolved. There are 15 residues in the CDR3. Deletions cut 3 bases from V and 0 bases from J, with 6 bases between. CDR3 coding DNA: TGTGCCAGCAGTTTGGGAAACTCCTATAATTCACCCCTCCACTTT. Translated: CASSLGNSYNSPLHF.

V is TRBV30 and J is TRBJ1-5; the D is unclear. Trimming left V 1 base short and J 2 bases short, with 6 bases between. Germline V gene data show CDR1 as GTSNPN and CDR2 as SVGIG (reference sequence). The CDR3 totals 13 residues. The CDR3 loop is CAWSDQGNQPQHF. The CDR3 bases are TGTGCCTGGAGTGACCAGGGCAATCAGCCCCAGCATTTT.

This clonotype was counted many times. The gene calls are TRBV7-2 and TRBJ2-1, with a possible D match to TRBD2 (6 bases). CDR1 and CDR2 (germline): SGHTA, FQGNSA. The V gene lost 4 bases and the J gene lost 4 bases, with 14 bases spanning the gap. CDR3 size: 15 residues. As DNA, the CDR3 is TGTGCCAGCAGCTCAATAGCGGATTATTACAATGAGCAGTTCTTC. Residues: CASSSIADYYNEQFF.

This clonotype was counted many times. The V and J genes are TRBV6-1 and TRBJ1-5, with TRBD1 identical over 7 bases. The length of the CDR3 is 13 residues. In germline, CDR1 is MNHNS, CDR2 SASEGT. J was trimmed by 4 bases and V by 6 bases; bases with no gene match: 3. In nucleotides, the CDR3 is TGTGCCAGCAGCCGACAGGGAAATCAGCCCCAGCATTTT. Its protein is CASSRQGNQPQHF.

This clonotype showed up many times. This sequence joins TRBV6-1 and TRBJ2-7, with D maybe TRBD2 (5 bases). Germline V gives CDR1 MNHNS, CDR2 SASEGT. The CDR3 is made up of 15 amino acids. V was pared by 0 bases and J by 3 bases, with 12 bases between. CDR3 DNA: TGTGCCAGCAGTGAAGCCCTGGGAGAAAACTACGAGCAGTACTTC. It specifies CASSEALGENYEQYF.

Ten or more counts support this clonotype. The J gene is TRBJ2-1, the V gene TRBV5-1; D tentatively reads TRBD1 or TRBD2 (5 bases each). Trimming removed 2 bases at V and 2 bases at J, with 8 bases between. Germline CDR1 SGHRS, CDR2 YFSETQ. CDR3 size: 14 residues. The CDR3 sequence: CASSLGTTYNEQFF. The CDR3 coding sequence is TGCGCCAGCAGCTTAGGGACCACCTACAATGAGCAGTTCTTC.

This clonotype was seen ten or more times. The chain is built from TRBV12-3 or TRBV12-4 and TRBJ1-5; D possibly corresponds to TRBD1 (6 bases). Between the trimmed V and J ends, which lost 1 base and 1 base, there was a span of 11 bases. CDR3 length equals 16 residues. The CDR3 here is CASSLEQGWSNQPQHF. CDR3 nucleotide sequence: TGTGCCAGCAGTTTAGAACAGGGATGGAGCAATCAGCCCCAGCATTTT.

This clonotype was picked up a small number of times. Since a much larger clone is just one base distant, this may be a read error. The CDR3 DNA sequence: TGTGCCAGCAGCGCAGGGCTAGCGGGGGGAGAGACCCAGTACTTC. Residues: CASSAGLAGGETQYF. The chain employs TRBV9 and TRBJ2-5; 11 nucleotides align to TRBD2. This CDR3 spans 15 amino acids. Germline V gene lookup returns CDR1 SGDLS and CDR2 YYNGEE. V lost 3 bases and J lost 4; bases outside the gene matches: 5.

Regarding this clonotype: A junction boundary mismatches the germline segment, possibly from a read error. This chain uses TRBV2 with TRBJ2-4; D gene uncertain. CDR3 length equals 12 residues. The germline V gene has CDR1 SNHLY and CDR2 FYNNEI. The CDR3, as DNA: TGTGCCAGCAGTGACAGAATTGACATTCGGTACTTC. The encoded protein is CASSDRIDIRYF. Full variable domain (rest looked up from reference TRBV2 and TRBJ2-4): EPEVTQTPSHQVTQMGQEVILRCVPISNHLYFYWYRQILGQKVEFLVSFYNNEISEKSEIFDDQFSVERPDGSNFTLKIRSTKLEDSAMYFCASSDRIDIRYFGAGTRLSVL.

This clonotype has a count of ten or more. V usage is TRBV5-5 and J usage is TRBJ2-1; D is unclear. Germline CDR1 reads SGHKS; CDR2 reads YYEKEE (reference sequence). V was cut by 3 bases and J by 4 bases, with 5 bases left in between. The CDR3 extends over 12 amino acids. The CDR3 bases are TGTGCCAGCAGCTCGGAATACAATGAGCAGTTCTTC. Amino acids: CASSSEYNEQFF.

The sample holds many counts of this clonotype. This chain links TRBV6-1 with TRBJ1-6; 8 bases map to TRBD1. This CDR3 is 15 amino acids long. V shed 6 bases and J 1 base; nucleotides not matched to a gene: 2. Looked up from germline, CDR1 is MNHNS and CDR2 is SASEGT. CDR3 protein: CASSRTGSYNSPLHF. CDR3 coding DNA: TGTGCCAGCAGCAGGACAGGGTCCTATAATTCACCCCTCCACTTT.

This clonotype occurred many times. This rearrangement joins TRBV29-1 to TRBJ2-1; D is unclear. The CDR3 has 13 residues. Germline-derived CDR1 and CDR2 are SQVTM and ANQGSEA. With 7 bases removed from V and 6 bases from J, the gap between germline ends came to 16 bases. The DNA for the CDR3 is TGCAGCGCCCGGGTCCCAACTTCCAATGAGCAGTTCTTC. It yields the protein CSARVPTSNEQFF.

This clonotype showed up many times. The rearrangement uses TRBV7-6 and TRBJ2-1; TRBD2 agrees at 7 bases. Trimming cost V 2 bases and J 2 bases; bases outside gene matches: 6. CDR1 and CDR2 from the germline V gene are SGHVS and FNYEAQ. The CDR3 runs to 16 residues. CDR3 bases: TGTGCCAGCAGCTTAAGGCTGGGAGGGCCCTACAATGAGCAGTTCTTC. This sequence encodes CASSLRLGGPYNEQFF.

This clonotype appeared many times. The rearrangement joins TRBV6-1 to TRBJ2-7; 10 bases match TRBD2. V dropped 4 bases and J dropped 1; count of bases not matched to a gene: 4. The CDR3 has 15 residues. Germline V gene data show CDR1 as MNHNS and CDR2 as SASEGT. The CDR3 sequence: CASSVSSGSSYEQYF. In DNA form, the CDR3 reads TGTGCCAGCAGTGTTTCTAGCGGGAGTTCCTACGAGCAGTACTTC.

This clonotype occurred many times. The rearrangement joins TRBV6-6 to TRBJ2-3, with 7 nucleotides matching TRBD1. The CDR3 contains 16 residues. Germline V gives CDR1 MNHNY, CDR2 SVGAGI (reference sequence). Trimming removed 4 bases from V and 1 base from J; junction bases left unmatched: 8. CDR3 sequence (DNA): TGTGCCAGCAGTTCCCAAGACAGGGCACGCACAGATACGCAGTATTTT. It yields the protein CASSSQDRARTDTQYF.

This chain uses TRBV19 with TRBJ1-2; TRBD1 matches 12 bases. CDR3 length: 15 amino acids. V lost 8 bases and J lost 7; bases outside the gene matches: 11. From germline, CDR1 is LNHDA and CDR2 SQIVND (reference sequence). The CDR3 sequence is CASSPGQGASSGYTF. CDR3 nucleotide sequence: TGTGCCAGTTCTCCGGGACAGGGGGCGTCCAGTGGCTACACCTTC.

This clonotype has ten or more counts. This chain links TRBV19 with TRBJ1-5; 7 nucleotides agree with TRBD1. CDR3 size: 17 residues. J was trimmed by 5 bases and V by 4 bases; bases with no gene match: 14. The germline V gene encodes CDR1 LNHDA and CDR2 SQIVND (reference sequence). The CDR3 region is CASSTLDRAGTHQPQHF. The CDR3 coding sequence is TGTGCCAGTAGTACCCTCGACAGGGCCGGTACGCATCAGCCCCAGCATTTT.

This clonotype was detected ten times or more. The rearrangement links TRBV12-3 or TRBV12-4 to TRBJ2-7; 11 bases are a match to TRBD2. CDR3 length: 14 residues. J gave up 5 bases and V 7 bases, and 7 bases lay outside the gene matches. CDR3 amino acids: CASTRSGGANEQYF. DNA of the CDR3: TGTGCCAGCACCCGTAGCGGGGGGGCGAACGAGCAGTACTTC.

The table lists this clonotype with a few counts. The chain has TRBV2 and TRBJ1-3; 7 nucleotides align to TRBD1. This CDR3 spans 15 amino acids. Germline V gene lookup returns CDR1 SNHLY and CDR2 FYNNEI. V lost 2 bases, J lost 1 base, and 2 bases stayed unmatched. CDR3 coding DNA: TGTGCCAGCAGTGAAACAGGGGTTTCTGGAAACACCATATATTTT. Protein product: CASSETGVSGNTIYF.

This clonotype has a count of ten or more. V gene TRBV27 combines with J gene TRBJ1-2, with TRBD1 matching 10 bases. Germline V gene data show CDR1 as MNHEY and CDR2 as SMNVEV (reference sequence). With V trimmed by 6 bases and J by 4 bases, 8 bases remained unmatched. There are 15 residues in the CDR3. The CDR3 spells CASSFGQGGFYGYTF. CDR3 nucleotides: TGTGCCAGCAGCTTCGGACAGGGGGGGTTCTATGGCTACACCTTC.

The sample holds many counts of this clonotype. Here the CDR3 DNA reads TGTGCCAGCAGCCCGGGACTAGTCGGCGGGGAGCTGTTTTTT. Protein product: CASSPGLVGGELFF. The gene calls are TRBV7-9 and TRBJ2-2, with TRBD2 matching 8 bases. The CDR3 is 14 residues long. Trimming took 5 bases from V and 7 from J; bases not matched to a gene: 6. Per germline, CDR1 SEHNR and CDR2 FQNEAQ (reference sequence).

This clonotype came up a few times. Given a much more abundant clone one base away, this may be a read error. The V and J genes are TRBV14 and TRBJ2-7; unclear D gene. The V gene's germline CDR1 is SGHDN and CDR2 FVKESK. The V end lost 3 bases, the J end lost 8 bases, and 8 bases lay between the germline ends. CDR3 size: 11 residues. The CDR3 DNA reads TGTGCCAGCAGCCATGCTCGCAAGCAGTACTTC. Residues: CASSHARKQYF.